This TCR beta chain was obtained from a study of blood T cells in healthy people across ages. Whole-study context: Template switching captured about one barcoded beta molecule per two T cells.

The CDR3 contains 20 residues. J gave up 4 bases and V 0 bases, and 11 bases lay outside the gene matches. Sample-barcoded 5' priming and a J-beta primer mix drove a second PCR of about 6 to 12 cycles. MiXCR was run by TCRdb on the 5' RACE reads, yielding one entry per CDR3 protein. In the table there are approximately 1.5 million distinct CDR3 sequences, about 31% of which are singletons. In the case of this clonotype: As yet, its antigen is unknown.

Whole-study results and caveats: Both higher diversity and more naive CD4+ cells marked long-lived donors when set against aged donors.

What was sequenced was blood. The receptor was derived from a woman aged 25 to 45 in good health. The chain links TRBV12-3 or TRBV12-4 to TRBJ2-1, with 14 bases fitting TRBD2. The CDR3 nucleotides read TGTGCCAGCAGTTTAGCCCCCCGACTAGCGGGGGGGCCGGGTTACAATGAGCAGTTCTTC. Amino acids: CASSLAPRLAGGPGYNEQFF.